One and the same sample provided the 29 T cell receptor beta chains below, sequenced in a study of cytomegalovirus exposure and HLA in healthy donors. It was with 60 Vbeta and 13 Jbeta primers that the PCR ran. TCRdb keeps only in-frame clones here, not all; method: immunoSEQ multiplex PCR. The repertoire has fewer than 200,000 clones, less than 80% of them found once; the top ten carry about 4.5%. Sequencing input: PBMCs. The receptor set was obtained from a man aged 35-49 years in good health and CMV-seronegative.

The CDR3, as DNA: TGTGCCAGCAGTGGCCTGACATTCTATGGCTACACCTTC. Translation gives CASSGLTFYGYTF. The chain has TRBV25-1 and TRBJ1-2; D unclear. This CDR3 is built from 13 residues. V dropped 4 bases and J dropped 4 bases, with 10 bases sitting between them. Germline loops: CDR1 MGHDK, CDR2 SYGVNS.

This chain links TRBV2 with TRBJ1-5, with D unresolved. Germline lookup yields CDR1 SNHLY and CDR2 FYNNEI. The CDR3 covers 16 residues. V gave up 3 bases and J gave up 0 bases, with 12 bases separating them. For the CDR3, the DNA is TGTGCCAGCAGTGATAGAGGGTTTTATAGCAATCAGCCCCAGCATTTT. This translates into CASSDRGFYSNQPQHF.

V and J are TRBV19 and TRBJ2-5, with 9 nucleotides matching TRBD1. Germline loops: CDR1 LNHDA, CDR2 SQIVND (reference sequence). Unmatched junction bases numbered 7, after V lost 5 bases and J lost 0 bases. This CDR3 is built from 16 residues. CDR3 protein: CASSAPGTGHQETQYF. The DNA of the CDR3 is TGTGCCAGTAGTGCCCCCGGGACAGGGCACCAAGAGACCCAGTACTTC.

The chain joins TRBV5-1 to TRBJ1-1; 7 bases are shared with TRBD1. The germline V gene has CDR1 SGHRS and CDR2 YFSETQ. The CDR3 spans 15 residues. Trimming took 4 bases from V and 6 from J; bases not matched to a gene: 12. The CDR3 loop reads CASSRTGEGLPEAFF. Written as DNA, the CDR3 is TGCGCCAGCAGCCGTACAGGGGAAGGACTTCCTGAAGCTTTCTTT.

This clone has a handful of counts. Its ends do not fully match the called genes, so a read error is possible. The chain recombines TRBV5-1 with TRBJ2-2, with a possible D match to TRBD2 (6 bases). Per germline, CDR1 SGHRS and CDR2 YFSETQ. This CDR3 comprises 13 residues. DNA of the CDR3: TGCGCAAGCACGCCTAGCGAGGCCGGGGAGCTGTTTTTT. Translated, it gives CASTPSEAGELFF.

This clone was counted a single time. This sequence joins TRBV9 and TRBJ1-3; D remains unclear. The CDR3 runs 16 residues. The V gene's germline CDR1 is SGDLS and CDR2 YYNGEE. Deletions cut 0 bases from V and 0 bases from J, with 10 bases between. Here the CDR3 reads CASSVAIGDSGNTIYF. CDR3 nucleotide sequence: TGTGCCAGCAGCGTAGCTATCGGGGACTCTGGAAACACCATATATTTT.

The CDR3 nucleotides are TGTGCCAGCAGCGTGGGGCAGGGAGGACTCGCCGGTGAAAAACTGTTTTTT. Its protein product is CASSVGQGGLAGEKLFF. This chain uses TRBV9 with TRBJ1-4; tentatively, D is TRBD1 (5 bases). V lost 2 bases to trimming and J lost 7 bases, with 21 bases between them. The V gene's germline CDR1 is SGDLS and CDR2 YYNGEE. This CDR3 is built from 17 residues.

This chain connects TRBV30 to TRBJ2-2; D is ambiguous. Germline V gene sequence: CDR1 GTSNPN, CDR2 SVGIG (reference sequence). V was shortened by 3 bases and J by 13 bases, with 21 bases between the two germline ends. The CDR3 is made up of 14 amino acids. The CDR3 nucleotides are TGTGCCTGGAGCGGCAGTGAAAAGAACGGCGGGCTGTTTTTT. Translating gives CAWSGSEKNGGLFF.

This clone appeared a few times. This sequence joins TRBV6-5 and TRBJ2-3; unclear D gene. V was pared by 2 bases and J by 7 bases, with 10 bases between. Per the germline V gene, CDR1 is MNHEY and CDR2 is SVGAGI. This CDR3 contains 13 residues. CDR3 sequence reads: CASSYAPVNTQYF. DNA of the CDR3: TGTGCCAGCAGTTACGCCCCGGTAAATACGCAGTATTTT.

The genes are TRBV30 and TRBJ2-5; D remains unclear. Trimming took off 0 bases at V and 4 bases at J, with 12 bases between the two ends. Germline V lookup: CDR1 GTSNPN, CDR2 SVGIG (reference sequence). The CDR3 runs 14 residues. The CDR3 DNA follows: TGTGCCTGGAGTGTACTTCCCTACGGAGAGACCCAGTACTTC. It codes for CAWSVLPYGETQYF.

This chain's CDR3 is CASSVGGVNTEAFF. CDR3 nucleotides: TGTGCCAGCAGCGTGGGGGGTGTGAACACTGAAGCTTTCTTT. The chain has TRBV9 and TRBJ1-1; weak D call: TRBD1 (5 bases). The CDR3 runs 14 residues. Deletions cut 2 bases from V and 0 bases from J, with 8 bases between. Germline CDR1 SGDLS, CDR2 YYNGEE.

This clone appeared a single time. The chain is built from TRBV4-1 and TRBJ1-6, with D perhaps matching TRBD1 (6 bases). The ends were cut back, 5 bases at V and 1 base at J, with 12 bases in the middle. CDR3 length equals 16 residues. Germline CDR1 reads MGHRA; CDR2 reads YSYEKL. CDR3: CASSMQGNSYNSPLHF. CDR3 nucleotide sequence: TGCGCCAGCAGCATGCAGGGGAATTCCTATAATTCACCCCTCCACTTT.

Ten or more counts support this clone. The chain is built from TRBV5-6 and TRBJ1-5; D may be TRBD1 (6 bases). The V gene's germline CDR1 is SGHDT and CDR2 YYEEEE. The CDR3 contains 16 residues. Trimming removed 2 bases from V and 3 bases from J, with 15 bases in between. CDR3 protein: CASSLIGGDVNQPQHF. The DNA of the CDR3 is TGTGCCAGCAGCTTAATAGGGGGTGACGTCAATCAGCCCCAGCATTTT.

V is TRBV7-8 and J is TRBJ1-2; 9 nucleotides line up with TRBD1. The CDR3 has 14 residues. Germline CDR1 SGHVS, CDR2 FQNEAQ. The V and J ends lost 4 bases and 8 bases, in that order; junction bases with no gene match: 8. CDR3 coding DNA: TGTGCCAGCAGCTCCCGGGACAGGGTCTGGGGCTACACCTTC. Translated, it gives CASSSRDRVWGYTF.

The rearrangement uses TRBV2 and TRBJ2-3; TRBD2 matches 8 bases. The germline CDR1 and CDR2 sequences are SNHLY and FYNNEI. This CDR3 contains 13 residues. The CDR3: CNSAGESTDTQYF. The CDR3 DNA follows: TGTAACTCAGCGGGGGAATCCACAGATACGCAGTATTTT.

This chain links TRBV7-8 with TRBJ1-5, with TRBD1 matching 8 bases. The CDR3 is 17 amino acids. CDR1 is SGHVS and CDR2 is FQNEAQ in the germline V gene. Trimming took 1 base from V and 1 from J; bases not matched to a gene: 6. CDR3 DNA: TGTGCCAGCAGCTTAGAGCTTACAGGGGGGAGCAATCAGCCCCAGCATTTT. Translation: CASSLELTGGSNQPQHF.

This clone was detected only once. CDR3 loop: CASPSPGPLDEQYF. For the CDR3, the DNA is TGTGCCAGCCCCTCGCCGGGTCCTTTGGACGAGCAGTACTTC. The genes are TRBV27 and TRBJ2-7, with D uncertain. Per germline, CDR1 MNHEY and CDR2 SMNVEV (reference sequence). Trimming pared 8 bases from V and 5 bases from J, leaving 19 bases between. CDR3 length equals 14 residues.

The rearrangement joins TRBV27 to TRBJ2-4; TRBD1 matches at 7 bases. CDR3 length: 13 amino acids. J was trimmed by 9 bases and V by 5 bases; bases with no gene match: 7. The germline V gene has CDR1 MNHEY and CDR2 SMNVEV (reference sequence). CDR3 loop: CASSPTQGTIQYF. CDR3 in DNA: TGTGCCAGCAGTCCTACACAGGGGACCATTCAGTACTTC.

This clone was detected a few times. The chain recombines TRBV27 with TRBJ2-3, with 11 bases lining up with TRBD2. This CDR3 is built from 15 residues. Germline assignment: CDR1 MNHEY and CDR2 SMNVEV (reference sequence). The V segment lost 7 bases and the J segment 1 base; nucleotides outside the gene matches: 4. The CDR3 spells CASTKLAGGTDTQYF. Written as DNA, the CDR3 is TGTGCCAGCACCAAACTAGCGGGGGGCACAGATACGCAGTATTTT.

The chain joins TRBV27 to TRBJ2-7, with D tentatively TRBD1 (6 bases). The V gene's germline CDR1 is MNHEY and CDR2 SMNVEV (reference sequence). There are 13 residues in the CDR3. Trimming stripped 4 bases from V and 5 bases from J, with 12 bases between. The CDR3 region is CASSSTGFHEQYF. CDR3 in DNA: TGTGCCAGCAGTTCAACAGGGTTCCACGAGCAGTACTTC.

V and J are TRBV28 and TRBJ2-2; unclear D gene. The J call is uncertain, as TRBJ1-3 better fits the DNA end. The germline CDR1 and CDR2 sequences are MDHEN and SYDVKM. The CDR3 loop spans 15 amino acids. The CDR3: CASSPRRGSGNTIYF. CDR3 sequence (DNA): TGTGCCAGCAGTCCGCGGCGGGGCTCTGGAAACACCATATATTTT.

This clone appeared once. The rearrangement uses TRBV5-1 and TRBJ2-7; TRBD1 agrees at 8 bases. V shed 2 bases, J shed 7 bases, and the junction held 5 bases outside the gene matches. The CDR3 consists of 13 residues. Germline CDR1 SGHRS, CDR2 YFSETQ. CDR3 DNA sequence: TGCGCCAGCAGCTTAGGGACAGGTCGTGAGCAGTACTTC. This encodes CASSLGTGREQYF.

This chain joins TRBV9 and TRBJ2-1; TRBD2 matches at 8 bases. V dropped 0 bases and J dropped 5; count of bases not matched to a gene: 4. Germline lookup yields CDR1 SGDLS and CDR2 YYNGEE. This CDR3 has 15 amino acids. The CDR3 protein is CASSVAAGANNEQFF. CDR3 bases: TGTGCCAGCAGCGTAGCAGCGGGGGCGAACAATGAGCAGTTCTTC. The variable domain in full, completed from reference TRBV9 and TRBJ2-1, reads DSGVTQTPKHLITATGQRVTLRCSPRSGDLSVYWYQQSLDQGLQFLIQYYNGEERAKGNILERFSAQQFPDLHSELNLSSLELGDSALYFCASSVAAGANNEQFFGPGTRLTVL.

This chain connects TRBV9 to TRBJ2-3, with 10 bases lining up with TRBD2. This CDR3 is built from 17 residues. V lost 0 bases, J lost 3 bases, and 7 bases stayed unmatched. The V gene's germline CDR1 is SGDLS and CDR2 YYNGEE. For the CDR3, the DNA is TGTGCCAGCAGCGTAGGGGCTAGCGGGGGTGGAACAGATACGCAGTATTTT. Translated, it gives CASSVGASGGGTDTQYF.

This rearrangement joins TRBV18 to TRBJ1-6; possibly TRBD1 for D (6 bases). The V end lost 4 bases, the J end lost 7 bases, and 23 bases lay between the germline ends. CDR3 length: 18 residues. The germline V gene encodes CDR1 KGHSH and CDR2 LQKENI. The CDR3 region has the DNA TGTGCCAGCTCACTACAGGGTGAATCTCTTTTGGGAAATTCACCCCTCCACTTT. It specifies CASSLQGESLLGNSPLHF.

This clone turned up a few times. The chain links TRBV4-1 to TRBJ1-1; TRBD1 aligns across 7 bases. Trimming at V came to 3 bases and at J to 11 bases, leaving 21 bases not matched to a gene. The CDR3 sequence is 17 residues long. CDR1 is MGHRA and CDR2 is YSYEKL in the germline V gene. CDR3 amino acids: CASSQALTGTDPVKAFF. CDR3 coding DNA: TGCGCCAGCAGCCAGGCGCTCACCGGGACAGACCCCGTTAAGGCTTTCTTT.

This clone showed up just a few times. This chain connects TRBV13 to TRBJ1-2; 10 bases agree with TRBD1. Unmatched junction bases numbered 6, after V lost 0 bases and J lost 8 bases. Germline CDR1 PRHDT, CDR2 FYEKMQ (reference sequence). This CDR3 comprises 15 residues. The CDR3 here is CASSLGTGGLKGYTF. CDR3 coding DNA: TGTGCCAGCAGCTTAGGGACAGGGGGCCTGAAGGGCTACACCTTC. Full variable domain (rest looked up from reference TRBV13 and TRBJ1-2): AAGVIQSPRHLIKEKRETATLKCYPIPRHDTVYWYQQGPGQDPQFLISFYEKMQSDKGSIPDRFSAQQFSDYHSELNMSSLELGDSALYFCASSLGTGGLKGYTFGSGTRLTVV.

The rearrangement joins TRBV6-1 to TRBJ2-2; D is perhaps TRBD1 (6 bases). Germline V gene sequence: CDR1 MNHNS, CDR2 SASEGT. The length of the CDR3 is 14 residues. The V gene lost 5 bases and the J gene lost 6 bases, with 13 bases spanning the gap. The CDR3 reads CASSSWDTPGELFF. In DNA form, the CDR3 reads TGTGCCAGCAGTTCCTGGGACACCCCCGGGGAGCTGTTTTTT.

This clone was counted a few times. CDR3 sequence (DNA): TGCGCCAGCAGCTCGGGGAGGGGGACACTTGCAACTAATGAAAAACTGTTTTTT. Translated, it gives CASSSGRGTLATNEKLFF. The V gene is TRBV5-1, the J gene TRBJ1-4; tentatively, D is TRBD1 (6 bases). Germline assignment: CDR1 SGHRS and CDR2 YFSETQ. The CDR3 sequence is 18 residues long. V shed 3 bases and J shed 0 bases, with 18 bases lying between them.